This TCR beta chain was documented in a study of T cell repertoires in cytomegalovirus infection. The table lists this clonotype with many counts. No antigen is known for it. V was shortened by 7 bases and J by 3 bases, with 13 bases between the two germline ends. From germline, CDR1 is MNHNS and CDR2 SASEGT. This CDR3 has 14 amino acids. MiXCR, run by TCRdb on the reads, gives a single entry per CDR3 protein. This sample has 900,000 to 950,000 distinct CDR3 sequences, with more than 25% found just once. The source of this sequence is a human donor in good health (CMV status not recorded). Some clones in this sample may be carry-over from other donors' samples. The V gene is TRBV6-1, the J gene TRBJ1-5; D ambiguous. Here the sequenced sample was cultured CD8+ T cells from PBMCs, taken from culture after CMV antigen stimulation. CDR3 nucleotides: TGTGCCAGCACCCAGGACGGCTACAATCAGCCCCAGCATTTT. This gives the protein CASTQDGYNQPQHF.